A selection of T cell receptor beta chains follows, all from one sample in a study of blood T cell repertoires in COVID-19. Method: immunoSEQ multiplex PCR; TCRdb's copy keeps in-frame clones and lacks some. Of about 110,000 clones listed, approximately 84% were seen once; the top ten hold 6.5% to 8%. Specimen: peripheral blood. The receptors originated from a woman aged 45-65 years with acute or convalescent COVID-19. The conserved cysteine and the conserved F or W are not part of the CDR3 here. The order of the fields is V gene, J gene, CDR3 length, clone size, CDR3 protein. Size is stated for part of the rows, as once, few or many counts, or as a class when the clone is expanded.

TRBV11-2	TRBJ2-7	12	.	ASSLTAGPYEQY
TRBV6-4	TRBJ1-1	11	.	AVNRGWDTEAF
TRBV2	TRBJ2-4	12	.	ASSEQGGENIQY
TRBV30	TRBJ2-2	13	.	AWSARRGVTGELF
TRBV6-1	TRBJ2-3	12	.	ASSERDRTDTQY
TRBV19	TRBJ1-2	15	.	ASSPWTGGPSAYGYT
TRBV7-3	TRBJ1-1	13	.	ASSFSGAENTEAF
TRBV7-2	TRBJ2-4	12	.	ASSLDRGRNIQY
TRBV9	TRBJ2-5	14	few	ASSVASGGAHETQY
TRBV2	TRBJ1-2	13	.	ASSELQGAAAGYT
TRBV18	TRBJ2-3	16	.	ASSHWETGLAVRDTQY
TRBV2	TRBJ2-3	9	.	ASSSADTQY
TRBV6-5	TRBJ1-2	14	.	ASSYSPGRANYGYT
TRBV5-1	TRBJ1-1	12	.	ASSPMGGGTEAF
TRBV5-4	TRBJ2-3	14	.	ASSGSGGAGTDTQY
TRBV9	TRBJ1-1	11	once	ASSPHRGTEAF
TRBV2	TRBJ1-1	10	.	ASNTRGIEAF
TRBV2	TRBJ1-2	13	.	ASTDSSRAGYGYT
TRBV5-1	TRBJ1-4	12	few	ASSFGTADEKLF
TRBV27	TRBJ2-3	11	few	ASSFLQGTTQY
TRBV7-8	TRBJ1-1	14	.	ASSLAIGGSNTEAF
TRBV4-1	TRBJ1-5	14	.	ASSQEARGWNQPQH
TRBV6-5	TRBJ1-1	12	.	ASSLTSTNTEAF
TRBV6-5	TRBJ1-1	13	.	ASSTSPGLETEAF
TRBV5-1	TRBJ2-3	14	.	ASSFRLAGGPSRQY
TRBV19	TRBJ1-3	20	.	ASQVSPRLRDRGKLVGNTIY
TRBV9	TRBJ2-1	12	.	ASSPGLHYNEQF
TRBV7-6	TRBJ1-2	14	.	ASSPNRAGLNYGYT
TRBV4-2	TRBJ2-1	14	.	ASSQAPGTGIGEQF
TRBV5-4	TRBJ1-1	13	.	ASRSPGVGNTEAF
TRBV6-6	TRBJ1-4	12	.	ASGGGQGNEKLF
TRBV20-1	TRBJ2-7	9	.	SASAPGEQY
TRBV10-1	TRBJ2-3	10	.	ASSEDGDTQY
TRBV29-1	TRBJ2-3	10	.	SVEPVPDTQY
TRBV14	TRBJ1-6	12	.	ASSQSSYNSPLH
TRBV5-1	TRBJ1-4	14	.	ASRGAGAATNEKLF
TRBV6-5	TRBJ2-7	11	.	ARSSLGGYEQY
TRBV25-1	TRBJ1-4	14	.	ASSASLAGLNEKLF
TRBV19	TRBJ2-1	10	.	ATEQGWNEQF
TRBV2	TRBJ2-3	13	few	ASILAGGLTDTQY
TRBV7-2	TRBJ2-1	13	.	ASSVRTGGYNEQF
TRBV5-6	TRBJ2-7	11	.	ASNPTTGSPQY
TRBV1	TRBJ2-1	13	.	TSSRNRPQTNEQF
TRBV29-1	TRBJ1-3	11	.	SVRDSLGNTIY
TRBV7-2	TRBJ2-7	12	.	ASSLGHSSYEQY
TRBV5-6	TRBJ1-2	11	.	ASSLEINYGYT
TRBV5-6	TRBJ1-2	12	many	ASSLFGSGPGYT
TRBV24-1	TRBJ2-1	13	.	ATSDPGGPYNEQF
TRBV28	TRBJ1-2	11	.	VTGTSGPYGYT
TRBV2	TRBJ1-1	12	.	ASKLEGADTEAF
TRBV9	TRBJ2-7	12	.	ASSRRTGLYEQY
TRBV16	TRBJ1-6	13	.	ASSQTGSGSSPLH
TRBV6-1	TRBJ1-1	12	.	ASSETQGWTEAF
TRBV2	TRBJ1-1	11	.	ASSGQRVTEAF